This record concerns one T cell receptor (beta chain) sequence. Its target is unknown. The method was immunoSEQ multiplex PCR; TCRdb's version includes in-frame clones alone and lacks a portion of them. The sample records roughly 720,000 clones, 90% being singletons. This sample is part of a study of shared clonotypes between healthy human individuals. General study points: In this cohort, only blood was sampled, and tissue repertoires likely differ.

Per germline, CDR1 SGHVS and CDR2 FNYEAQ. With V trimmed by 5 bases and J by 0 bases, 7 bases remained unmatched. This CDR3 has 15 residues. The sample consisted of memory CD8+ T cells from PBMCs. As to subset: CD45RO+ cells pooled with CCR7-negative TemRA cells. The TCR originated in a man between 18 and 29 years old in good health. Some clones in this sample may be carry-over from other donors' samples. The chain employs TRBV7-6 and TRBJ2-7; 7 bases line up with TRBD1. The CDR3 DNA is TGTGCCAGCAGCGCCTCACAGGGGAGCTCCTACGAGCAGTACTTC. It is translated as CASSASQGSSYEQYF.